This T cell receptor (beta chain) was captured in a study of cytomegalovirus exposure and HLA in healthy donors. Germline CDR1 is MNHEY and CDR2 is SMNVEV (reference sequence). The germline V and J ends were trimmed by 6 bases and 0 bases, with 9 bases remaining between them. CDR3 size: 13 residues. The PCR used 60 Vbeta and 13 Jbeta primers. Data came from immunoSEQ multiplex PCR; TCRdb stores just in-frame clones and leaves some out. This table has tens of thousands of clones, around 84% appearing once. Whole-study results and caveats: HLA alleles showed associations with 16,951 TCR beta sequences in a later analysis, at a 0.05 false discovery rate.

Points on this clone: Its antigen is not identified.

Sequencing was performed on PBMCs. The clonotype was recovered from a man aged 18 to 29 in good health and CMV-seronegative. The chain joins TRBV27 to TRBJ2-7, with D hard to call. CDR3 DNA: TGTGCCAGCAGCTGGCAGGACTCCTACGAGCAGTACTTC. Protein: CASSWQDSYEQYF.